The T cell receptor (beta chain) described here comes from a study of response to subunit inactivated influenza vaccine. Broader study findings: A suggestion made by the authors is that each seasonal influenza vaccination recruits few new T cells.

TCRdb fed the RT-PCR reads into MiXCR, producing one record per CDR3 protein. The data show 650,000 to 700,000 distinct CDR3 sequences, with around a sixth seen just once and around 10% held by the top ten. This clonotype was counted once. The antigen is unknown. V lost 1 base, J lost 0 bases, and 6 bases lay in between. The CDR3 loop spans 14 amino acids. The germline CDR1 and CDR2 sequences are SEHNR and FQNEAQ (reference sequence). The clonotype was recovered from a man aged 50 to 59 who received an inactivated influenza vaccine. Sequenced material: PBMCs from blood, taken 11 to 12 days after vaccination. The genes are TRBV7-9 and TRBJ1-1; the D is unclear. CDR3 loop: CASSLGHLNTEAFF. The CDR3, as DNA: TGTGCCAGCAGCTTAGGTCACCTGAACACTGAAGCTTTCTTT.